This T cell receptor beta chain was recorded in a study of shared clonotypes between healthy human individuals. The assay used deep level. Libraries were prepared by immunoSEQ multiplex PCR; TCRdb keeps only in-frame clonotypes and omits some of them. The sample includes some 1 million clones, approximately 72% of them seen just once. With respect to this clone: Its antigen is not identified. Other DNA variants within this sample encode the same CDR3.

Study conclusions and caveats: Roughly 5.3% of naive CD4 clonotypes were common to several donors.

This CDR3 has 12 residues. Germline lookup yields CDR1 GTSNPN and CDR2 SVGIG (reference sequence). V gave up 4 bases and J gave up 0 bases, with 3 bases separating them. The sequence came from a man between 18 and 35 years old in good health. The rearrangement links TRBV30 to TRBJ2-2; D unresolved. The sequencing input was memory CD4+ T cells sorted from blood. The sample's subset: CD45RA-negative fraction. The CDR3 here is CAWTANTGELFF. In DNA, the CDR3 is TGTGCCTGGACCGCGAACACCGGGGAGCTGTTTTTT.